This record looks at one T cell receptor beta chain sequence and its context. Its matching antigen is unknown. This specimen comes from a study of cytomegalovirus exposure and HLA in healthy donors. V was trimmed by 7 bases and J by 7 bases, leaving 20 bases between them. The CDR3 has 15 amino acids. Germline V CDR1 and CDR2: SGHRS, YFSETQ. Study-wide results and limits: The finding came from a later analysis; first-cohort TCR clusters tended to co-occur in the roughly 110 validation repertoires.

Some clones are missing from TCRdb's copy, which holds only in-frame ones; the method was immunoSEQ multiplex PCR. This table has 65,000 to 95,000 clones, approximately 93% appearing once. The chain couples TRBV5-1 to TRBJ1-4, with TRBD1 as a possible D gene (6 bases). This receptor was taken from a woman aged 25-40 years in good health and CMV-seronegative. Material for sequencing was PBMCs. CDR3 protein: CASGHNLGAGEKLFF. CDR3 coding DNA: TGCGCCAGCGGACATAATTTGGGGGCGGGTGAAAAACTGTTTTTT.